This T cell receptor beta chain was recorded in a study of blood T cell repertoires in COVID-19. Study-wide context: The origin of the acute and convalescent COVID-19 samples was the United States, Italy and Spain. T cells, B-cell-depleted T cells, or PBMCs supplied cDNA or gDNA.

This CDR3 region has 17 residues. Looked up from germline, CDR1 is SEHNR and CDR2 is FQNEAQ (reference sequence). V shed 4 bases and J 5 bases; nucleotides not matched to a gene: 10. Authors' data handling: Cell counts per sample came from amplifying reference gene primers. Libraries were prepared by immunoSEQ multiplex PCR; TCRdb keeps only in-frame clonotypes and omits some of them. V and J calls plus clone size are reproduced from that table; the DNA served to infer D and trimming. Among 1,900 or so clones listed, approximately 62% were seen once. The chain is built from TRBV7-9 and TRBJ2-7; TRBD2 matches 14 bases. Sequencing input: peripheral blood. This receptor was obtained from a man between 65 and 79 years old with active COVID-19. This CDR3 reads CASSSSSTSGGAHEQYF. The CDR3 nucleotides read TGTGCCAGCAGCTCATCCTCGACTAGCGGGGGGGCACACGAGCAGTACTTC.